The 20 T cell receptor beta chains presented below share a single source sample, sequenced in a study of blood T cell repertoires in COVID-19. The protocol was immunoSEQ multiplex PCR, while the TCRdb copy is restricted to in-frame clones and leaves out a portion. The table includes around 140,000 clones, nearly 85% detected once. Source material: PBMCs or T cells enriched from blood (not recorded which). Source of these receptors: a man between 50 and 59 years old in a cohort exposed to, infected with or recovered from COVID-19 (not recorded which).

The V call is TRBV24-1, the J call TRBJ2-3, with TRBD2 as a possible D gene (5 bases). Germline loops: CDR1 KGHDR, CDR2 SFDVKD. This CDR3 region has 13 residues. With 9 bases removed from V and 1 base from J, the gap between germline ends came to 10 bases. DNA of the CDR3: TGTGCCACCTCTGAGAGGGGCACAGATACGCAGTATTTT. Encoded protein: CATSERGTDTQYF.

V gene TRBV7-9 combines with J gene TRBJ2-7; 10 nucleotides line up with TRBD2. J lost 1 base, V lost 1 base, and 7 bases had no gene match. Germline loops: CDR1 SEHNR, CDR2 FQNEAQ (reference sequence). CDR3 length: 17 amino acids. CDR3 loop: CASSLGQGLATSYEQYF. CDR3 nucleotide sequence: TGTGCCAGCAGCTTAGGACAGGGACTAGCGACGTCCTACGAGCAGTACTTC.

The chain has TRBV18 and TRBJ1-6, with 10 bases that match TRBD1. From germline, CDR1 is KGHSH and CDR2 LQKENI. V shed 5 bases and J 8 bases; nucleotides not matched to a gene: 6. The CDR3 loop spans 15 amino acids. The CDR3: CASSSRQGADSPLHF. CDR3 bases: TGTGCCAGCTCATCCCGACAGGGGGCTGATTCACCCCTCCACTTT.

The chain recombines TRBV7-9 with TRBJ2-7; D is unresolved. Looked up from germline, CDR1 is SEHNR and CDR2 is FQNEAQ (reference sequence). The CDR3 runs 15 residues. Trimming stripped 5 bases from V and 1 base from J, with 15 bases between. CDR3 sequence (DNA): TGTGCCAGCAGCCCCCCAGGTCGCCCTTCCTACGAGCAGTACTTC. Its translation is CASSPPGRPSYEQYF.

J is TRBJ1-5 and V is TRBV6-5; TRBD1 aligns across 7 bases. CDR1 MNHEY and CDR2 SVGAGI come from the germline V gene. V dropped 6 bases and J dropped 1; count of bases not matched to a gene: 6. The CDR3 runs to 15 residues. The CDR3 DNA is TGTGCCAGCAGCTCCACAGGGGACAGCAATCAGCCCCAGCATTTT. Protein sequence: CASSSTGDSNQPQHF.

The rearrangement uses TRBV7-9 and TRBJ1-4, with unresolved D. This CDR3 region has 15 residues. Germline V gene lookup returns CDR1 SEHNR and CDR2 FQNEAQ (reference sequence). V lost 1 base and J lost 8, with 14 bases in between. The CDR3 region has the DNA TGTGCCAGCAGCTTAGTAGGACTGAAGAGCGAAAAACTGTTTTTT. This translates into CASSLVGLKSEKLFF.

The CDR3 DNA follows: TGTGCCAGCAGTGAATGGCGGGACTCTGGAAACACCATATATTTT. It is translated as CASSEWRDSGNTIYF. The chain recombines TRBV25-1 with TRBJ1-3, with unresolved D. V dropped 1 base and J dropped 0 bases, with 7 bases sitting between them. The CDR3 totals 15 residues. Germline V CDR1 and CDR2: MGHDK, SYGVNS.

The chain is built from TRBV6-5 and TRBJ2-3, with 8 bases identical to TRBD2. The germline CDR1 and CDR2 sequences are MNHEY and SVGAGI. This CDR3 is built from 11 residues. J lost 8 bases, V lost 8 bases, and 3 bases had no gene match. The CDR3 DNA sequence: TGTGCCAGCCTAGCGGGTCTTACGCAGTATTTT. This gives the protein CASLAGLTQYF.

In DNA form, the CDR3 reads TGCGCCAGCAGCTCCGGGACAGGCCCACCCGAGCAGTACTTC. Protein product: CASSSGTGPPEQYF. This chain connects TRBV5-1 to TRBJ2-7, with 8 positions matching TRBD1. Germline V CDR1 and CDR2: SGHRS, YFSETQ. This CDR3 has 14 residues. Trimming removed 3 bases from V and 6 bases from J; junction bases left unmatched: 8. The whole variable domain, filled in from reference TRBV5-1 and TRBJ2-7, reads KAGVTQTPRYLIKTRGQQVTLSCSPISGHRSVSWYQQTPGQGLQFLFEYFSETQRNKGNFPGRFSGRQFSNSRSEMNVSTLELGDSALYLCASSSGTGPPEQYFGPGTRLTVT.

The rearrangement links TRBV7-8 to TRBJ2-7, with 9 bases aligning to TRBD1. J was trimmed by 2 bases and V by 0 bases; bases with no gene match: 8. Germline V gene sequence: CDR1 SGHVS, CDR2 FQNEAQ. The CDR3 has 17 residues. The CDR3 DNA reads as TGTGCCAGCAGCTTAGCGCTCCCTCGGACAGGGGCCTACGAGCAGTACTTC. Translated: CASSLALPRTGAYEQYF.

J is TRBJ2-7 and V is TRBV21-1; the table gives TRBD1 as D, unverified against the DNA. TRBV21-1 is a recognized pseudogene. This CDR3 comprises 17 residues. CDR3 region: CASSKEGQGARDHEQYF. In DNA form, the CDR3 reads TGTGCCAGCAGCAAAGAAGGGCAGGGGGCCCGGGACCACGAGCAGTACTTC.

CDR3 DNA sequence: TGTGCCAGCAGAGTCCCGGGACTAGCGGGGAAATTGGCCTACGAGCAGTACTTC. Translation: CASRVPGLAGKLAYEQYF. The chain employs TRBV28 and TRBJ2-7, with 13 bases fitting TRBD2. There are 18 residues in the CDR3. The ends lost 6 bases at V and 2 bases at J; junction bases unmatched: 13. Looked up from germline, CDR1 is MDHEN and CDR2 is SYDVKM. Filled out from reference TRBV28 and TRBJ2-7, the complete variable domain reads DVKVTQSSRYLVKRTGEKVFLECVQDMDHENMFWYRQDPGLGLRLIYFSYDVKMKEKGDIPEGYSVSREKKERFSLILESASTNQTSMYLCASRVPGLAGKLAYEQYFGPGTRLTVT.

This clone was detected a few times. The chain links TRBV9 to TRBJ2-7; 10 bases are a match to TRBD1. CDR3 length equals 14 residues. CDR1 SGDLS and CDR2 YYNGEE come from the germline V gene. J lost 5 bases, V lost 0 bases, and 2 bases had no gene match. The CDR3 DNA sequence: TGTGCCAGCAGCGTAGAGGACAGGGGGAACGAGCAGTACTTC. Residues: CASSVEDRGNEQYF.

The chain combines TRBV27 with TRBJ2-7; 9 positions agree with TRBD2. Trimming cost V 2 bases and J 10 bases; bases outside gene matches: 12. The CDR3 has 15 residues. Germline V gene sequence: CDR1 MNHEY, CDR2 SMNVEV (reference sequence). CDR3 protein: CASSLLAGQPGKQYF. The CDR3 bases are TGTGCCAGCAGTTTACTAGCGGGACAACCTGGGAAACAGTACTTC.

V gene TRBV21-1 combines with J gene TRBJ1-2. TRBV21-1 is a pseudogene segment. The CDR3 runs 14 residues. The CDR3 region has the DNA TGTGCCAGCAGCAAAGAGACGGGAGATTATGGCTACACCTTC. Its protein product is CASSKETGDYGYTF.

The rearrangement links TRBV5-1 to TRBJ2-5; 12 nucleotides match TRBD2. V lost 3 bases to trimming and J lost 5 bases; unmatched junction nucleotides: 17. The germline gives CDR1 SGHRS, CDR2 YFSETQ. The CDR3 sequence is 19 residues long. CDR3 amino acids: CASSSVGLLAGGPSETQYF. The CDR3 bases are TGCGCCAGCAGCTCTGTGGGCCTACTAGCGGGGGGACCAAGTGAGACCCAGTACTTC.

The chain uses TRBV9 and TRBJ2-7; D is perhaps TRBD1 (6 bases). This CDR3 is built from 16 residues. The V gene lost 0 bases and the J gene lost 0 bases, with 13 bases spanning the gap. Germline values: CDR1 SGDLS, CDR2 YYNGEE. The CDR3 reads CASSVGWDNPSYEQYF. The CDR3 DNA follows: TGTGCCAGCAGCGTAGGTTGGGACAACCCCTCCTACGAGCAGTACTTC.

CDR3 protein: CASSSQGVYGYTF. The CDR3 nucleotides are TGTGCCAGCAGCTCGCAGGGGGTCTATGGCTACACCTTC. V is TRBV13 and J is TRBJ1-2; 7 bases match TRBD1. This CDR3 contains 13 residues. Germline V gene data show CDR1 as PRHDT and CDR2 as FYEKMQ (reference sequence). Trimming cost V 4 bases and J 4 bases; bases outside gene matches: 3.

The rearrangement uses TRBV2 and TRBJ1-4; perhaps TRBD1 as D (5 bases). CDR1 is SNHLY and CDR2 is FYNNEI in the germline V gene. Between the trimmed V and J ends, which lost 7 bases and 11 bases, there was a span of 11 bases. The CDR3 is made up of 11 amino acids. The DNA for the CDR3 is TGTGCCAGCATGGGACGGGGGAAACTGTTTTTT. Protein: CASMGRGKLFF.

The chain combines TRBV7-9 with TRBJ1-2; D is ambiguous. Trimming removed 3 bases from V and 8 bases from J, with 13 bases in between. CDR1 is SEHNR and CDR2 is FQNEAQ in the germline V gene (reference sequence). CDR3 size: 13 residues. The CDR3 sequence is CASSLQPAGGYTF. The CDR3, as DNA: TGTGCCAGCAGCTTGCAACCGGCGGGCGGCTACACCTTC.